These 6 T cell receptor beta chains were sequenced from one sample in a study of blood T cell repertoires in COVID-19. Only in-frame clones appear in the TCRdb table, and some are missing; sequencing was by immunoSEQ multiplex PCR. The data hold tens of thousands of clones, with around 83% observed a single time. The sequenced sample was peripheral blood. The receptors shown here come from a man at least 80 years old with acute or convalescent COVID-19.

The chain recombines TRBV6-5 with TRBJ1-5, with 9 bases matching TRBD1. The germline V gene encodes CDR1 MNHEY and CDR2 SVGAGI. V lost 6 bases to trimming and J lost 6 bases; unmatched junction nucleotides: 6. The CDR3 runs to 14 residues. Written as DNA, the CDR3 is TGTGCCAGCAGCCGGGACAGGGTGGGTCAGCCCCAGCATTTT. Protein: CASSRDRVGQPQHF.

The chain recombines TRBV7-6 with TRBJ2-1, with D perhaps matching TRBD1 (6 bases). This CDR3 has 16 amino acids. Deletions cut 5 bases from V and 8 bases from J, with 22 bases between. Germline loops: CDR1 SGHVS, CDR2 FNYEAQ. CDR3 DNA: TGTGCCAGCAGCCCCAGTAGGCAATCGTCAGGGGATGAGCAGTTCTTC. Translated, it gives CASSPSRQSSGDEQFF.

The genes are TRBV2 and TRBJ2-2; TRBD2 matches at 10 bases. From germline, CDR1 is SNHLY and CDR2 FYNNEI. The junction had 4 bases not matched to a gene; V was cut back by 8 bases and J by 4 bases. The CDR3 is 14 amino acids. The CDR3 DNA sequence: TGTGCCAGCTTATTAGCGGGGGGCACCGGGGAGCTGTTTTTT. Protein: CASLLAGGTGELFF.

This clone was observed a single time. The chain recombines TRBV5-1 with TRBJ2-5; weak D call: TRBD1 (5 bases). The CDR3 extends over 15 amino acids. Per the germline V gene, CDR1 is SGHRS and CDR2 is YFSETQ. V lost 0 bases, J lost 5 bases, and 14 bases lay in between. The chain's CDR3 is CASSLGAGKEETQYF. CDR3 in DNA: TGCGCCAGCAGCTTGGGGGCAGGGAAGGAGGAGACCCAGTACTTC.

The gene calls are TRBV7-9 and TRBJ2-2; perhaps TRBD1 as D (6 bases). The CDR3 length is 15 residues. From germline, CDR1 is SEHNR and CDR2 FQNEAQ (reference sequence). V lost 8 bases, J lost 1 base, and 14 bases lay in between. This CDR3 is CASQTQGLNTGELFF. As DNA, the CDR3 is TGTGCCAGCCAAACACAGGGATTGAACACCGGGGAGCTGTTTTTT.

The CDR3 protein is CASRWSTGELFF. CDR3 coding DNA: TGTGCTAGTAGATGGAGCACCGGGGAGCTGTTTTTT. The rearrangement links TRBV12-5 to TRBJ2-2; D unresolved. Trimming removed 8 bases at V and 4 bases at J, with 8 bases between. Germline V gene data show CDR1 as LGHNT and CDR2 as FRNRAP. The CDR3 spans 12 residues.